A selection of T cell receptor beta chains follows, all from one sample in a study of PD-L1 blockade in urothelial cancer. TCRdb's copy holds only in-frame clones and misses some; the assay was immunoSEQ multiplex PCR. The sample includes 100,000 to 150,000 clones, about 88% seen only once; the top ten take around 3.2%. Here the sequenced sample was PBMCs, taken around atezolizumab (anti-PD-L1) treatment. Receptors originate from a man aged 45-65 years with urothelial cancer. CDR3s include the opening cysteine and the closing phenylalanine or tryptophan. Each record gives: clone size, V gene, J gene, D gene, CDR3 protein, CDR3 DNA. The D gene is left open where the match is weak. The size field is filled for only some rows; it gives once, few, many or a size class.

>-|TRBV5-4|TRBJ2-3|-
CASSFFMRGTDTQYF
TGTGCCAGCAGCTTCTTCATGCGCGGGACAGATACGCAGTATTTT
>once|TRBV30|TRBJ2-1|TRBD2
CAWGRVSGSLYNEQFF
TGTGCCTGGGGGAGGGTCAGCGGGAGTTTATACAATGAGCAGTTCTTC
>-|TRBV5-5|TRBJ1-1|-
CASSGDGAALMNTEAFF
TGTGCCAGCAGCGGCGATGGGGCAGCTCTGATGAACACTGAAGCTTTCTTT
>few|TRBV2|TRBJ1-1|TRBD1
CAGQGAGKSTEAFF
TGTGCCGGGCAGGGGGCGGGAAAGTCTACTGAAGCTTTCTTT
>-|TRBV28|TRBJ1-5|TRBD1
CASRLGTGISQPQHF
TGTGCCAGCCGTCTGGGGACAGGGATCTCCCAGCCCCAGCATTTT
>-|TRBV4-1|TRBJ1-2|-
CASSQDNGYTF
TGCGCCAGCAGCCAAGATAATGGCTACACCTTC
>-|TRBV6-1|TRBJ2-3|-
CASSEAMGGRTDTQYF
TGTGCCAGCAGTGAAGCGATGGGAGGTAGAACAGATACGCAGTATTTT
>once|TRBV9|TRBJ2-5|-
CASGVETQYF
TGTGCCAGCGGAGTAGAGACCCAGTACTTC
>-|TRBV7-9|TRBJ1-4|-
CASSPIGGGGNEKLFF
TGTGCCAGCAGCCCAATTGGGGGCGGCGGGAATGAAAAACTGTTTTTT
>-|TRBV6-5|TRBJ2-7|TRBD1
CASSYGQVSYEQYF
TGTGCCAGCAGTTACGGACAGGTCTCCTACGAGCAGTACTTC
>-|TRBV5-1|TRBJ2-3|TRBD1
CASSLLGQEVTDTQYF
TGCGCCAGCAGCTTGTTAGGACAGGAGGTCACAGATACGCAGTATTTT
>many|TRBV19|TRBJ1-5|TRBD1
CASSISIQGTQPQHF
TGTGCCAGTAGTATATCGATACAGGGGACTCAGCCCCAGCATTTT
>-|TRBV2|TRBJ2-7|TRBD1
CASIAGGTGAHEQYF
TGTGCCAGCATCGCCGGGGGGACAGGGGCCCACGAGCAGTACTTC
>-|TRBV18|TRBJ2-1|TRBD2
CASSPFASGSSYNEQFF
TGTGCCAGCTCACCTTTCGCTAGCGGGAGCTCCTACAATGAGCAGTTCTTC
>-|TRBV6-1|TRBJ2-1|TRBD2
CASSARTSGNEQFF
TGTGCCAGCAGTGCAAGGACTAGCGGCAATGAGCAGTTCTTC
>-|TRBV20-1|TRBJ2-7|-
CSAAQAYEQYF
TGCAGTGCCGCGCAAGCCTACGAGCAGTACTTC
>once|TRBV6-6|TRBJ1-5|TRBD1
CASTGQGMSNQPQHF
TGTGCCAGCACCGGACAGGGAATGAGCAATCAGCCCCAGCATTTT
>-|TRBV7-9|TRBJ1-4|TRBD1
CASSFLSGGLEKLFF
TGTGCCAGCAGCTTTCTATCAGGGGGTCTTGAAAAACTGTTTTTT
>-|TRBV28|TRBJ1-5|TRBD1
CAGKSGQSNQPQHF
TGTGCCGGCAAATCGGGACAGTCAAATCAGCCCCAGCATTTT
>-|TRBV7-2|TRBJ2-1|TRBD2
CASSLKWTSGSNNEQFF
TGTGCCAGCAGCCTAAAGTGGACTAGCGGGAGTAACAATGAGCAGTTCTTC
>-|TRBV27|TRBJ2-1|-
CASSSLQNYQHEQFF
TGTGCCAGCAGTTCCTTACAAAACTACCAACATGAGCAGTTCTTC
>-|TRBV11-1|TRBJ2-7|-
CASSLASPRLYEQYF
TGTGCCAGCAGCTTAGCGAGTCCCAGGTTATACGAGCAGTACTTC